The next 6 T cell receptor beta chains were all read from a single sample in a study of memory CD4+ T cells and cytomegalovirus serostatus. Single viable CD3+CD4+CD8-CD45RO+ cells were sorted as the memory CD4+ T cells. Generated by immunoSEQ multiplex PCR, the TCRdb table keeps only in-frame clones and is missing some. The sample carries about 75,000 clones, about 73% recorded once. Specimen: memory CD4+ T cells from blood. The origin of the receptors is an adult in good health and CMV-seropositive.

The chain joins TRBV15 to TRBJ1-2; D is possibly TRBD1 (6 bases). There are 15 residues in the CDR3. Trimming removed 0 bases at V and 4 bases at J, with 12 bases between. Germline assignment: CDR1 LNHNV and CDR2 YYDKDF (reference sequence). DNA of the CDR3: TGTGCCACCAGCAGAGATGGGGCAGGGGCCTATGGCTACACCTTC. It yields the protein CATSRDGAGAYGYTF.

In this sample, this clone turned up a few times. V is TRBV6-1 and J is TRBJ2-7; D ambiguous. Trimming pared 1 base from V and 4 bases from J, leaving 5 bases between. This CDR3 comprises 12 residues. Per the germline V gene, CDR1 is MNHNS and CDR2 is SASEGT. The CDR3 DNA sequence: TGTGCCAGCAGTGAAGAATTTTACGAGCAGTACGTC. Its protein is CASSEEFYEQYV.

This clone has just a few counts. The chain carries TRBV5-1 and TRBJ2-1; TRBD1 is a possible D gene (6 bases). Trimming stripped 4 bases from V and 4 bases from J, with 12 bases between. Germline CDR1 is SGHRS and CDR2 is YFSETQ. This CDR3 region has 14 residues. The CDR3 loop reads CASSITGNYNEQFF. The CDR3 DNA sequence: TGCGCCAGCAGCATAACAGGGAATTACAATGAGCAGTTCTTC.

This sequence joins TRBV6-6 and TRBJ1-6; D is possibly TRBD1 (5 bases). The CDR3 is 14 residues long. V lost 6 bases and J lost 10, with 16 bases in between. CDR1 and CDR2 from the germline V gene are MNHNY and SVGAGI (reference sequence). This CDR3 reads CASSQSGAQSPLHF. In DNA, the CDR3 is TGTGCCAGCAGCCAGTCTGGGGCCCAGTCACCCCTCCACTTT.

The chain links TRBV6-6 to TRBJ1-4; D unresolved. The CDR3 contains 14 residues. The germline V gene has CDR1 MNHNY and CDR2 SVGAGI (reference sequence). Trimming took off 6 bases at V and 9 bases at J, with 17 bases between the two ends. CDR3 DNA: TGTGCCAGCAGCAACACGGCCCCCTTGAAAAAACTGTTTTTT. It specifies CASSNTAPLKKLFF.

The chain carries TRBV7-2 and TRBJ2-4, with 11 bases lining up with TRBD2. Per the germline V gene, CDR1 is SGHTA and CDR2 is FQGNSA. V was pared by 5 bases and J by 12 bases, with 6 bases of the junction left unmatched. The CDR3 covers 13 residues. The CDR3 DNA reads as TGTGCCAGCAGCCCGGGACTAGCGGCAACTCAGTACTTC. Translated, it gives CASSPGLAATQYF.